This T cell receptor beta chain was observed in a study of blood T cell repertoires in COVID-19. Study summary: Samples representing acute and convalescent COVID-19 were sourced from the United States, Italy and Spain.

TCRdb's copy holds only in-frame clones and misses some; the assay was immunoSEQ multiplex PCR. The table shows about 160,000 clones, with over 65% occurring only once. Germline V gene sequence: CDR1 LGHNA, CDR2 YSLEER. CDR3 length: 15 amino acids. V was trimmed by 1 base and J by 8 bases, leaving 17 bases between them. The rearrangement links TRBV4-3 to TRBJ1-1; the D is unclear. The sequence derives from a man aged 55 to 70 with acute or convalescent COVID-19. Sequenced input: peripheral blood. As DNA, the CDR3 is TGCGCCAGCAGCCAAGGACAAAATCTACCTGGGGAAGCTTTCTTT. Translation: CASSQGQNLPGEAFF.